This T cell receptor beta chain was documented in a study of Graves' ophthalmopathy and Graves' hyperthyroidism. Using RNA transcripts, the TCR beta CDR3 regions were amplified. Investigators did first-round RT-PCR with HTBI primers, then second-round multiplex PCR. TCRdb called the multiplex PCR reads again in MiXCR, with one record for every CDR3 protein. The table lists 170,000 or so distinct CDR3 sequences, over 35% of them singletons. Points from the study as a whole: A majority of expanded thyroid clonotypes exceeding 0.001 frequency were likewise present in blood.

This clonotype was detected ten times or more. The target antigen is unknown. V was pared by 1 base and J by 3 bases, with 13 bases between. Germline V CDR1 and CDR2: DFQATT, SNEGSKA (reference sequence). This CDR3 is 14 amino acids long. The material sequenced was peripheral blood. The chain links TRBV20-1 to TRBJ2-7; D call uncertain. The sequence was obtained from a woman between 35 and 50 years old with Graves' ophthalmopathy. The DNA of the CDR3 is TGCAGTGCTAGAGGCACCGGTTCCGACTACGAGCAGTACTTC. Amino acids: CSARGTGSDYEQYF.